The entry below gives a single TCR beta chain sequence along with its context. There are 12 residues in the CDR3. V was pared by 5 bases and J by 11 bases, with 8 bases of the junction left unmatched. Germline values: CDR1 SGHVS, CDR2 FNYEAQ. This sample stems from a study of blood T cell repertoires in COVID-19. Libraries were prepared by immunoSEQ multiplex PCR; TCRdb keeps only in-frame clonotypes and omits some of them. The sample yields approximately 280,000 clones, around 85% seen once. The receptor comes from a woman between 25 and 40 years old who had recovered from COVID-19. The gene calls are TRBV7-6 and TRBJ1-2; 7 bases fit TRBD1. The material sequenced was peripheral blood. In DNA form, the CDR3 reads TGTGCCAGCAGCCCGAGGACAGGAACTTACACCTTC. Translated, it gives CASSPRTGTYTF.